Listed below are T cell receptor beta chains from one sample, sequenced in a study of cytomegalovirus exposure and HLA in healthy donors. Profiled with immunoSEQ multiplex PCR; TCRdb holds only in-frame clones, not every one. The sample holds around 160,000 clones; about 80% are singletons and the top ten take about 9.7%. The specimen was PBMCs. These receptor sequences come from a man between 18 and 35 years old in good health and CMV-seropositive. CDR3s include the opening cysteine and the closing phenylalanine or tryptophan. Fields, in order: CDR3 length, V gene, J gene, CDR3 protein.

17	TRBV25-1	TRBJ1-4	CASSATGQFWTNEKLFF
13	TRBV12-5	TRBJ2-1	CASGLVLHNEQFF
16	TRBV4-1	TRBJ1-1	CASSQGSGGPNTEAFF
13	TRBV28	TRBJ1-1	CASRAGGRTEAFF
12	TRBV19	TRBJ1-2	CASSQSNYGYTF
18	TRBV7-9	TRBJ2-5	CASSPRDRVPPYQETQYF
15	TRBV28	TRBJ1-1	CASIESGGFGTEAFF
17	TRBV7-2	TRBJ2-7	CASSPYSGRRLPYEQYF
16	TRBV4-1	TRBJ1-4	CASSPYRQGTSEKLFF
14	TRBV6-1	TRBJ2-1	CASPILAGVGEQFF
18	TRBV10-2	TRBJ2-1	CASSDLGTSGTHYNEQFF
15	TRBV6-4	TRBJ2-3	CASSEEAGSTDTQYF
21	TRBV13	TRBJ2-6	CASSLGPAANSGSGGANVLTF
16	TRBV14	TRBJ1-4	CASSQGPGQANEKLFF
13	TRBV14	TRBJ1-2	CASSRAGVHGYTF
16	TRBV4-1	TRBJ2-7	CASSPLGGTGSYEQYF
15	TRBV7-8	TRBJ2-7	CASSPIGGGGYEQYF
13	TRBV18	TRBJ1-1	CASSPSGGTEAFF
15	TRBV29-1	TRBJ2-3	CSVEVTGALTDTQYF
19	TRBV2	TRBJ2-7	CASSQSRMRPPPGGYEQYF
12	TRBV19	TRBJ1-5	CASMTGVGPQHF
14	TRBV4-3	TRBJ2-2	CASSPGTGHGELFF
15	TRBV7-8	TRBJ2-7	CASSLDRGWAYEQYF
12	TRBV12-5	TRBJ1-2	CASGFGTYGYTF
11	TRBV7-8	TRBJ2-7	CASSPAYEQYF
14	TRBV19	TRBJ1-5	CASSIQGSNQPQHF
16	TRBV6-6	TRBJ1-1	CASSTNRGGLFGEAFF
13	TRBV27	TRBJ1-1	CASSVWARTEAFF
11	TRBV11-1	TRBJ2-3	CASNSEDTQYF
13	TRBV29-1	TRBJ1-4	CSVKRGSDEKLFF
15	TRBV6-5	TRBJ2-7	CASSPGLAGEYEQYF
17	TRBV15	TRBJ1-2	CATSRDGTGRNSPGYTF
12	TRBV9	TRBJ2-2	CASSVAGGELFF
16	TRBV5-5	TRBJ2-7	CASSLEGFGGSWGQYF
14	TRBV4-2	TRBJ2-7	CASSQGQGDYEQYF
12	TRBV15	TRBJ2-1	CATSGGATEQFF
15	TRBV10-3	TRBJ1-5	CAISEGRGWNQPQHF
14	TRBV11-2	TRBJ1-1	CASSGREMNTEAFF
15	TRBV4-1	TRBJ1-5	CASSQDGRDGQPQHF
16	TRBV7-8	TRBJ2-2	CASSSPGLQPVGELFF
15	TRBV6-4	TRBJ1-1	CASSEAGDPNTEAFF
15	TRBV28	TRBJ1-6	CASSSIQADNSPLHF
14	TRBV28	-	CASSPLGGSYEQYF
11	TRBV29-1	TRBJ1-1	CSGTGTGNAFF
15	TRBV10-3	TRBJ1-2	CAISAASSANYGYTF
13	TRBV27	TRBJ1-5	CASSLSANQPQHF